This T cell receptor beta chain emerged from a study of blood T cell repertoires in COVID-19. CDR1 is KGHSH, CDR2 LQKENI, per germline. The CDR3 runs to 15 residues. Between the trimmed V and J ends, which lost 6 bases and 2 bases, there was a span of 17 bases. Here immunoSEQ multiplex PCR was the method, and the copy in TCRdb shows in-frame clones only, minus some. The sample consists of a few hundred thousand clones, about 91% of them appearing once. What was sequenced was peripheral blood. This TCR came from a person aged 18-30 years with COVID-19, enrolled during active disease. The rearrangement joins TRBV18 to TRBJ2-7, with a tentative D call TRBD2 (7 bases). CDR3 bases: TGTGCCAGCTCCCTTGGGGCGGGGGCGACCTACGAGCAGTACTTC. This translates into CASSLGAGATYEQYF.